This T cell receptor (beta chain) was profiled in a study of blood T cell repertoires in COVID-19. Study as a whole: Spain, Italy and the United States supplied samples that represented acute and convalescent COVID-19. T cells, B-cell-depleted T cells, or PBMCs provided the cDNA or gDNA that served as material.

Cohort assignment relied on participant-reported clinical history. Authors' processing steps: The assay estimated nucleated cells by amplifying reference gene primers. Profiled with immunoSEQ multiplex PCR; TCRdb holds only in-frame clones, not every one. The D gene and trimming were derived from the DNA, and the V and J assignments and clone size from that table. The sample contains hundreds of thousands of clones, roughly nine tenths of which appear only once. J lost 2 bases, V lost 2 bases, and 5 bases had no gene match. The CDR3 loop spans 15 amino acids. Germline loops: CDR1 MGHDK, CDR2 SYGVNS. Sequencing input: PBMCs or T cells enriched from blood (not recorded which). This TCR derives from a young woman with acute COVID-19. This sequence joins TRBV25-1 and TRBJ2-7; 8 bases agree with TRBD1. CDR3 amino acids: CASSEPGQVTYEQYF. CDR3 in DNA: TGTGCCAGCAGTGAACCGGGACAGGTGACCTACGAGCAGTACTTC.